This T cell receptor (beta chain) was identified in a study of blood T cells in healthy people across ages. The study's findings and limits: It was the long-lived donors that had more naive CD4+ cells and higher diversity than aged donors.

A sample-barcoded 5' primer and a J-beta primer mix were used in a second PCR of about 7 to 12 cycles. TCRdb re-analysed the 5' RACE reads in MiXCR, keeping a single row per CDR3 protein. The sample shows 800,000 to 950,000 distinct CDR3 sequences, under 50% of them seen only once. Trimming took 7 bases from V and 2 from J; bases not matched to a gene: 3. Per germline, CDR1 SQVTM and CDR2 ANQGSEA. The CDR3 consists of 12 residues. This clonotype was seen more than once but under ten times. As yet, its antigen is unknown. The TCR was taken from a man aged 25 to 40 in good health. The sample comprised blood. The gene calls are TRBV29-1 and TRBJ2-3, with 7 bases aligning to TRBD1. CDR3 region: CSAGQNTDTQYF. The DNA for the CDR3 is TGCAGCGCGGGACAGAACACAGATACGCAGTATTTT.